These 20 T cell receptor beta chains were sequenced from one sample in a study. One entry per CDR3 protein results from TCRdb running MiXCR on the RT-PCR reads. Among 650,000 to 800,000 distinct CDR3 sequences listed, approximately 15% were seen once. The sequencing input was memory CD4+ T cells from blood. Every receptor here comes from a female donor in good health, serving as a healthy control.

This clonotype was seen repeatedly, ten times or more. J is TRBJ2-1 and V is TRBV6-2 or TRBV6-3; the match to TRBD1 covers 9 bases. Trimming took 6 bases from V and 9 from J; bases not matched to a gene: 9. The germline gives CDR1 MNHEY, CDR2 SVGEGT. This CDR3 region has 14 residues. CDR3 DNA sequence: TGTGCCAGCAGACCCAGACAGGGGGTCGGTGAGCAGTTCTTC. Translation: CASRPRQGVGEQFF.

This chain links TRBV5-1 with TRBJ2-3; 11 positions agree with TRBD2. The CDR3 loop spans 15 amino acids. Per the germline V gene, CDR1 is SGHRS and CDR2 is YFSETQ. Trimming at V came to 4 bases and at J to 2 bases, leaving 3 bases not matched to a gene. This CDR3 is CASSGTSGFTDTQYF. The CDR3 DNA follows: TGCGCCAGCAGCGGGACTAGCGGATTCACAGATACGCAGTATTTT.

The table lists this clonotype with a few counts. This sequence joins TRBV11-3 and TRBJ2-1, with 16 nucleotides matching TRBD2. With 4 bases clipped from V and 1 base from J, the junction kept 16 bases outside the gene matches. The germline CDR1 and CDR2 sequences are SGHNT and YENEEA. The CDR3 runs to 22 residues. The CDR3 DNA reads TGTGCCAGCAGCTCCGGGACTAGCGGGAGGGCCCCCCCTATAGGGTCCTACAATGAGCAGTTCTTC. Translating gives CASSSGTSGRAPPIGSYNEQFF.

This clonotype was counted many times. The rearrangement links TRBV5-1 to TRBJ2-7; D is unclear. V shed 4 bases and J shed 6 bases, with 23 bases lying between them. This CDR3 is 16 amino acids long. The V gene's germline CDR1 is SGHRS and CDR2 YFSETQ. CDR3 DNA: TGCGCCAGCAGCGTGAACCAGGTGGGATCGGCTTCCGAGCAGTACTTC. Protein product: CASSVNQVGSASEQYF.

This clonotype was recorded many times. The chain is built from TRBV6-5 and TRBJ1-4, with D perhaps matching TRBD1 (5 bases). With 2 bases removed from V and 10 bases from J, the gap between germline ends came to 29 bases. Germline V lookup: CDR1 MNHEY, CDR2 SVGAGI. CDR3 length equals 19 residues. The DNA for the CDR3 is TGTGCCAGCAGTTACACGGGGGGTCCGGGACGCCTTGGTAGAGGAAAACTGTTTTTT. It specifies CASSYTGGPGRLGRGKLFF.

This clonotype appeared many times. The V gene is TRBV6-6, the J gene TRBJ2-3; no firm D call. V was pared by 6 bases and J by 2 bases, with 9 bases between. The length of the CDR3 is 13 residues. Germline values: CDR1 MNHNY, CDR2 SVGAGI (reference sequence). For the CDR3, the DNA is TGTGCCAGCAGATCCCGGGCCACAGATACGCAGTATTTT. As protein: CASRSRATDTQYF.

CDR3 residues: CASSQDWGWNTGELFF. CDR3 coding DNA: TGTGCCAGCAGCCAAGACTGGGGGTGGAACACCGGGGAGCTGTTTTTT. The chain uses TRBV3-1 and TRBJ2-2; possibly TRBD1 or TRBD2 for D (5 bases each). CDR1 is LGHDT and CDR2 is YNNKEL in the germline V gene (reference sequence). V was shortened by 0 bases and J by 1 base, with 9 bases between the two germline ends. The CDR3 is 16 residues long.

This clonotype was seen a single time. V is TRBV5-8 and J is TRBJ1-1; D gene unclear. The germline gives CDR1 SGHTS, CDR2 YDEGEE. The CDR3 contains 12 residues. V was pared by 1 base and J by 8 bases, with 9 bases between. CDR3 protein: CASSLQEQEAFF. As DNA, the CDR3 is TGTGCCAGCAGCTTGCAAGAGCAGGAAGCTTTCTTT.

This clonotype was seen many times. The chain links TRBV4-3 to TRBJ2-2, with D unresolved. The CDR3 loop spans 13 amino acids. The V gene lost 5 bases and the J gene lost 7 bases, with 11 bases spanning the gap. The germline V gene has CDR1 LGHNA and CDR2 YSLEER. The DNA of the CDR3 is TGCGCCAGCAGCTGGGCGACGGGCGGGGAGCTGTTTTTT. Translated, it gives CASSWATGGELFF.

The sample holds a few counts of this clonotype. This CDR3 reads CASSEAEQGLYGYTF. The CDR3 nucleotides are TGTGCCAGCAGTGAAGCGGAGCAGGGGCTCTATGGCTACACCTTC. This chain uses TRBV6-1 with TRBJ1-2; D possibly corresponds to TRBD1 (6 bases). V was cut by 0 bases and J by 4 bases, with 12 bases left in between. The CDR3 has 15 amino acids. The germline gives CDR1 MNHNS, CDR2 SASEGT.

The sample holds many counts of this clonotype. V usage is TRBV7-2 and J usage is TRBJ2-7, with TRBD2 as a possible D gene (5 bases). The CDR3 length is 13 residues. Germline CDR1 and CDR2: SGHTA and FQGNSA. The V and J ends lost 5 bases and 3 bases respectively, with 11 bases between them. DNA for the CDR3: TGTGCCAGCAGCCCGTACGGGAACTACGAGCAGTACTTC. Translating gives CASSPYGNYEQYF.

This clonotype has ten or more counts. The rearrangement joins TRBV7-9 to TRBJ2-7; 10 bases are a match to TRBD2. CDR3 size: 14 residues. The J segment lost 5 bases and the V segment lost 3 bases, leaving 4 bases of the junction unmatched. Germline CDR1 is SEHNR and CDR2 is FQNEAQ (reference sequence). The CDR3 DNA reads as TGTGCCAGCAGCTTTTTAGCGGGGGGCCACGAGCAGTACTTC. Translating it yields CASSFLAGGHEQYF. Full variable domain (rest looked up from reference TRBV7-9 and TRBJ2-7): DTGVSQNPRHKITKRGQNVTFRCDPISEHNRLYWYRQTLGQGPEFLTYFQNEAQLEKSRLLSDRFSAERPKGSFSTLEIQRTEQGDSAMYLCASSFLAGGHEQYFGPGTRLTVT.

The chain links TRBV24-1 to TRBJ2-1; 12 nucleotides agree with TRBD2. V gave up 0 bases and J gave up 9 bases; unmatched junction bases: 11. The CDR3 is made up of 18 amino acids. Looked up from germline, CDR1 is KGHDR and CDR2 is SFDVKD. CDR3 sequence reads: CATSDLRVLAGGKGEQFF. CDR3 DNA: TGTGCCACCAGTGATTTGCGGGTGCTAGCGGGAGGGAAAGGTGAGCAGTTCTTC.

The chain combines TRBV10-3 with TRBJ2-7; 9 bases fit TRBD2. CDR3 size: 16 residues. J lost 4 bases, V lost 4 bases, and 11 bases had no gene match. CDR1 ENHRY and CDR2 SYGVKD come from the germline V gene. CDR3 residues: CAISGPSGTSGYEQYF. Written as DNA, the CDR3 is TGTGCCATCAGTGGTCCTAGCGGGACATCCGGTTACGAGCAGTACTTC.

This clonotype was seen a handful of times. The chain has TRBV7-2 and TRBJ2-5; the match to TRBD1 covers 8 bases. The CDR3 contains 14 residues. Germline trimming cut 2 bases from V and 4 bases from J; bases unmatched to any gene: 3. From germline, CDR1 is SGHTA and CDR2 FQGNSA. The CDR3 region has the DNA TGTGCCAGCAGCTTAAAGGACAGGGTAGAGACCCAGTACTTC. Amino acids: CASSLKDRVETQYF. The full variable domain, completed using reference TRBV7-2 and TRBJ2-5, is GAGVSQSPSNKVTEKGKDVELRCDPISGHTALYWYRQSLGQGLEFLIYFQGNSAPDKSGLPSDRFSAERTGGSVSTLTIQRTQQEDSAVYLCASSLKDRVETQYFGPGTRLLVL.

This clonotype was found a few times. The chain links TRBV7-2 to TRBJ1-3; 7 bases align to TRBD1. The trim removed 1 base at V and 4 bases at J, leaving 10 bases unmatched. CDR1 is SGHTA, CDR2 FQGNSA, per germline. CDR3 length: 17 amino acids. Here the CDR3 DNA reads TGTGCCAGCAGCTTAGGGGGGGACAGCCAAGGAGGAAACACCATATATTTT. Amino acids: CASSLGGDSQGGNTIYF.

This clonotype was recorded at least ten times. This chain joins TRBV12-3 or TRBV12-4 and TRBJ2-3; no clear D. The CDR3 spans 13 residues. Between the trimmed V and J ends, which lost 2 bases and 1 base, there was a span of 4 bases. CDR3 amino acids: CASSLWGTDTQYF. CDR3 nucleotides: TGTGCCAGCAGTTTATGGGGCACAGATACGCAGTATTTT.

This sequence joins TRBV20-1 and TRBJ2-1, with 9 bases aligning to TRBD2. Germline-derived CDR1 and CDR2 are DFQATT and SNEGSKA (reference sequence). The ends lost 7 bases at V and 8 bases at J; junction bases unmatched: 3. CDR3 length: 11 residues. The CDR3 protein is CSDPSGDEQFF. CDR3 DNA: TGCAGTGACCCTAGCGGGGATGAGCAGTTCTTC.

A few counts support this clonotype. The V and J genes are TRBV20-1 and TRBJ2-7; no clear D gene. Germline-derived CDR1 and CDR2 are DFQATT and SNEGSKA (reference sequence). V lost 4 bases and J lost 6, with 19 bases in between. CDR3 length equals 14 residues. CDR3 DNA: TGCAGTGCTACCCAAGGAGCGTATCTAAGCGAGCAGTACTTC. Protein: CSATQGAYLSEQYF.

The CDR3, as DNA: TGTGCCATCAGTGAGTCGCGACACGACGCTGAAGCTTTCTTT. This translates into CAISESRHDAEAFF. This rearrangement joins TRBV10-3 to TRBJ1-1, with no clear D. Trimming pared 0 bases from V and 6 bases from J, leaving 11 bases between. Germline lookup yields CDR1 ENHRY and CDR2 SYGVKD. This CDR3 has 14 amino acids.